This TCR beta chain was sequenced in a study of T cells in Graves' hyperthyroidism and ophthalmopathy. Study-level findings and limits: Most clonotypes that expanded in the thyroid above 0.001 also showed up in blood. Classification by a 13 V-J model distinguished ophthalmopathy from stable hyperthyroidism.

Using RNA transcripts as the source, TCR beta CDR3 regions were amplified. HTBI primers were the set used in a first-round RT-PCR of the TCR CDR3. TCRdb reprocessed the multiplex PCR reads with MiXCR, giving one entry per CDR3 protein. Of a few hundred thousand distinct CDR3 sequences in the sample, 15% were seen once. Trimming removed 4 bases from V and 3 bases from J; junction bases left unmatched: 2. Germline V gives CDR1 SQVTM, CDR2 ANQGSEA. This CDR3 region has 12 residues. Newly diagnosed patients aged 18 to 65 had hyperthyroidism of under 2 months' duration. The PBMCs were taken from roughly 9.3 ml of fresh peripheral blood. In its sample, this clonotype was seen many times. Antigen specificity is unknown.

Sequences were obtained from blood. The receptor was derived from a woman aged 25 to 39 with Graves' hyperthyroidism. The chain employs TRBV29-1 and TRBJ2-5; 7 nucleotides align to TRBD2. CDR3 amino acids: CSVGAGEETQYF. Written as DNA, the CDR3 is TGCAGCGTTGGGGCGGGGGAAGAGACCCAGTACTTC.